This T cell receptor beta chain was obtained from a study of blood T cell repertoires in COVID-19. The overall study: Material from acute and convalescent COVID-19 was sourced from the United States, Italy and Spain. PBMCs, B-cell-depleted T cells, or T cells were the source of the cDNA or gDNA that made up the material.

The length of the CDR3 is 16 residues. Germline V gene sequence: CDR1 SGHAT, CDR2 FQNNGV. Losses at the gene ends were 2 bases for V and 8 bases for J; bases not matched to a gene: 10. In the study's own analysis: Reference gene primer amplification in the assay estimated nucleated cell counts. Data came from immunoSEQ multiplex PCR; TCRdb stores just in-frame clones and leaves some out. The DNA was the basis for D and trimming; V, J and clone size are from that table. The data show roughly 97,000 clones, 82% seen once. This chain uses TRBV11-2 with TRBJ2-1; 9 nucleotides align to TRBD2. The clonotype originates from a man aged 65 to 79 with acute or convalescent COVID-19. The sequenced material came from peripheral blood. The DNA for the CDR3 is TGTGCCAGCAGCTTATTCGCGGGGGGGACATTGGATGAGCAGTTCTTC. Translated: CASSLFAGGTLDEQFF.